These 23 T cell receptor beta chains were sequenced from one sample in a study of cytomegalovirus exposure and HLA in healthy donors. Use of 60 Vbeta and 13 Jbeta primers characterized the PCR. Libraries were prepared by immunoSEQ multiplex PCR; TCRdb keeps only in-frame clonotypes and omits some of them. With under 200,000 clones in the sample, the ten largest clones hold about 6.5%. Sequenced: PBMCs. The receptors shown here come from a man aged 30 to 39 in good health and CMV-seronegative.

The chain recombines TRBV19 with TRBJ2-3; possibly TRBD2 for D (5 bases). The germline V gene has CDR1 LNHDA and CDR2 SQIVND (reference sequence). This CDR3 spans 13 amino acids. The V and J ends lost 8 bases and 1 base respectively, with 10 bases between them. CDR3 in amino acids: CASGEQGTDTQYF. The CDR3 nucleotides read TGTGCCAGTGGGGAGCAGGGCACAGATACGCAGTATTTT.

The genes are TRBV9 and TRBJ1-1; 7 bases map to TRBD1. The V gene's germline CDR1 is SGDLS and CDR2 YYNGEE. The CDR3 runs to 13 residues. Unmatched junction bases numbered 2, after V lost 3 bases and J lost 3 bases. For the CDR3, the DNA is TGTGCCAGCAGCGCCACAGGGGACACTGAAGCTTTCTTT. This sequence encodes CASSATGDTEAFF.

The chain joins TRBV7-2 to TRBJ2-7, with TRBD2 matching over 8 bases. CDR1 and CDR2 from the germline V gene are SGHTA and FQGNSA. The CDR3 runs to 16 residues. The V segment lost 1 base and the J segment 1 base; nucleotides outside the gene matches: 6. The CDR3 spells CASSLVASGRSYEQYF. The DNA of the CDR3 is TGTGCCAGCAGCTTAGTGGCTAGCGGGCGGTCCTACGAGCAGTACTTC.

DNA for the CDR3: TGTGCCAGCAGCTGGACAGGGGGCTCCTACGAGCAGTACTTC. Its translation is CASSWTGGSYEQYF. J is TRBJ2-7 and V is TRBV11-2; TRBD1 matches at 10 bases. Germline CDR1 reads SGHAT; CDR2 reads FQNNGV. V lost 4 bases to trimming and J lost 0 bases; unmatched junction nucleotides: 0. The CDR3 loop spans 14 amino acids.

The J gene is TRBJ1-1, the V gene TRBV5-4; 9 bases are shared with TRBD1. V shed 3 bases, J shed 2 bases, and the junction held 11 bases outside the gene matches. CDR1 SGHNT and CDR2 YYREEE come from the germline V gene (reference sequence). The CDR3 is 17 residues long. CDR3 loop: CASSSAGQGLFNTEAFF. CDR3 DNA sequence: TGTGCCAGCAGCTCCGCGGGACAGGGTCTATTTAACACTGAAGCTTTCTTT.

The CDR3: CASSPRAQGSNEQYF. Here the CDR3 DNA reads TGTGCCAGCAGCCCGAGGGCTCAGGGGTCCAACGAGCAGTACTTC. The chain uses TRBV7-9 and TRBJ2-5, with a weak D call TRBD1 (6 bases). The end of the DNA is better explained by TRBJ2-7, so the J call may be wrong. Germline CDR1 SEHNR, CDR2 FQNEAQ (reference sequence). CDR3 length equals 15 residues.

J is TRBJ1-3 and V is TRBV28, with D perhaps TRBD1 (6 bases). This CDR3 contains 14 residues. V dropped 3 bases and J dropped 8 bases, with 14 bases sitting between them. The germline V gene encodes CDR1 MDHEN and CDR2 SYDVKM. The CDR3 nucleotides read TGTGCCAGCAGTTTTAGCAGGGGATCGGACACCATATATTTT. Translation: CASSFSRGSDTIYF.

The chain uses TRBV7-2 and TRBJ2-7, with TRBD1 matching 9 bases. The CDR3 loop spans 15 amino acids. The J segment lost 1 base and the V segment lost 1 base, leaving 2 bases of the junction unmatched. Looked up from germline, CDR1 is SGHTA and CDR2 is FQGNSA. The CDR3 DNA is TGTGCCAGCAGCTTAGTCGGACAGGGGTCCTACGAGCAGTACTTC. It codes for CASSLVGQGSYEQYF.

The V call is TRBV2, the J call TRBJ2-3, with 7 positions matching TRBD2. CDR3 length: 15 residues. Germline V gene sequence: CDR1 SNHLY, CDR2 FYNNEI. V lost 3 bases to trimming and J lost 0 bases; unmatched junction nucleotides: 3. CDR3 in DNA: TGTGCCAGCAGTGACGGGACTAAAAGCACAGATACGCAGTATTTT. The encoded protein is CASSDGTKSTDTQYF. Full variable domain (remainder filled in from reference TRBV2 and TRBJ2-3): EPEVTQTPSHQVTQMGQEVILRCVPISNHLYFYWYRQILGQKVEFLVSFYNNEISEKSEIFDDQFSVERPDGSNFTLKIRSTKLEDSAMYFCASSDGTKSTDTQYFGPGTRLTVL.

CDR3 coding DNA: TGTGCCAGCAGTTACTCGAACAGCCTCGAGCAGTACTTC. This translates into CASSYSNSLEQYF. This chain connects TRBV6-6 to TRBJ2-5; D uncertain. TRBJ2-7 matches the DNA end more closely, so the J call is doubtful. Germline CDR1 and CDR2: MNHNY and SVGAGI (reference sequence). This CDR3 has 13 amino acids.

The CDR3 loop is CASSLWGQGAGNQPQHF. The CDR3 DNA sequence: TGTGCCAGCAGTTTATGGGGACAGGGGGCGGGCAATCAGCCCCAGCATTTT. The V gene is TRBV27, the J gene TRBJ1-5; 12 bases are shared with TRBD1. With 1 base clipped from V and 2 bases from J, the junction kept 3 bases outside the gene matches. The CDR3 totals 17 residues. Per germline, CDR1 MNHEY and CDR2 SMNVEV (reference sequence).

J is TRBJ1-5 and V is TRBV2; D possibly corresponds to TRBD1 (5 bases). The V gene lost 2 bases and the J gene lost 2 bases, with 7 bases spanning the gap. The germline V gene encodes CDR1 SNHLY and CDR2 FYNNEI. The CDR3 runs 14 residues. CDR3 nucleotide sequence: TGTGCCAGCAGTGAAATACAGGGCAATCAGCCCCAGCATTTT. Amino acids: CASSEIQGNQPQHF.

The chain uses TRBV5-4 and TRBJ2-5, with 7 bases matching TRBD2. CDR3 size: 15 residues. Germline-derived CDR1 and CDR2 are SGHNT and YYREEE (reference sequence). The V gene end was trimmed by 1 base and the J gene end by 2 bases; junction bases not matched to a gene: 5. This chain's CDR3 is CASSLSVGGQETQYF. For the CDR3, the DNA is TGTGCCAGCAGCTTGTCGGTGGGAGGGCAAGAGACCCAGTACTTC.

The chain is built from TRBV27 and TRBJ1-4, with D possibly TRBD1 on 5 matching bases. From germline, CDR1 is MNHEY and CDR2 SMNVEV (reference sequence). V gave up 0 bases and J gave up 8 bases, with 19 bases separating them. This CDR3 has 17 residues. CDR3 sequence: CASSLSLQAGISEKLFF. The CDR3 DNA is TGTGCCAGCAGTTTATCGCTACAGGCGGGAATTAGCGAAAAACTGTTTTTT.

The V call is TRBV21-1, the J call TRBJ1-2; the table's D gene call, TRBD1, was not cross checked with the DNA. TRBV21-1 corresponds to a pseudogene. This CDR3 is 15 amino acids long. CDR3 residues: CASNKWTEANYGYTF. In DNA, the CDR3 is TGTGCCAGCAATAAATGGACAGAAGCTAACTATGGCTACACCTTC.

CDR3 coding DNA: TGTGCCTGGAGTATAGGGACAGGGGACAGAGATACGCAGTATTTT. Translation: CAWSIGTGDRDTQYF. This chain joins TRBV30 and TRBJ2-3, with 10 bases aligning to TRBD1. Germline trimming cut 2 bases from V and 5 bases from J; bases unmatched to any gene: 7. This CDR3 spans 15 amino acids. CDR1 and CDR2 (germline): GTSNPN, SVGIG (reference sequence).

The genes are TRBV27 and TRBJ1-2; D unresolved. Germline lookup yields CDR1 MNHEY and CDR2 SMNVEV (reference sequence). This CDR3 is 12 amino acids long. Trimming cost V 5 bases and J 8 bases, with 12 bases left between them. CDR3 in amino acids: CASSDKAGGYTF. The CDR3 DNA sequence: TGTGCCAGCAGTGACAAGGCTGGCGGCTACACCTTC.

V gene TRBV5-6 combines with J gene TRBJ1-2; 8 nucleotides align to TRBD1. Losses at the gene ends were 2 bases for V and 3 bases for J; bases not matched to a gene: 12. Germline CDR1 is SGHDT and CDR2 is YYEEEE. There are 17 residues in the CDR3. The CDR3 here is CASSFLIGQGGDYGYTF. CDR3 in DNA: TGTGCCAGCAGCTTTTTGATAGGACAGGGCGGCGACTATGGCTACACCTTC.

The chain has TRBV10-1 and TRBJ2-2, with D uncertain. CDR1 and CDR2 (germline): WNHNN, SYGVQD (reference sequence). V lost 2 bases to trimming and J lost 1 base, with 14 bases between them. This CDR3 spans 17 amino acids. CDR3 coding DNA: TGCGCCAGCAGTGAGCACGTAGACACGGAGAACACCGGGGAGCTGTTTTTT. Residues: CASSEHVDTENTGELFF.

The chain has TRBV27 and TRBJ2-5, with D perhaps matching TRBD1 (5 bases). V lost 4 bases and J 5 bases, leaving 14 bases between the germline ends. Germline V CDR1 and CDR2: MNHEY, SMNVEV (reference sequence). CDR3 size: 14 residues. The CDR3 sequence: CASSYSTDPETQYF. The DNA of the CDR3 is TGTGCCAGCAGTTATTCGACAGACCCGGAGACCCAGTACTTC.

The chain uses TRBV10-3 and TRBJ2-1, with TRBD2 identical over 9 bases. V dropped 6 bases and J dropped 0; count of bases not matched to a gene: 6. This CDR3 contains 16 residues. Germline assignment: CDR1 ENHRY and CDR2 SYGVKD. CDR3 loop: CAIRGASGDSYNEQFF. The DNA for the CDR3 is TGTGCCATCAGGGGGGCTAGCGGGGACTCCTACAATGAGCAGTTCTTC.

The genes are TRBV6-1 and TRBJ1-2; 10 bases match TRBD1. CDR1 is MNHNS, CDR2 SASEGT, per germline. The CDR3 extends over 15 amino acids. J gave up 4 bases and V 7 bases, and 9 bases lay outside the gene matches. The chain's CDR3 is CASIPGTGAAYGYTF. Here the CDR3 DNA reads TGTGCCAGCATCCCCGGGACAGGGGCGGCCTATGGCTACACCTTC.

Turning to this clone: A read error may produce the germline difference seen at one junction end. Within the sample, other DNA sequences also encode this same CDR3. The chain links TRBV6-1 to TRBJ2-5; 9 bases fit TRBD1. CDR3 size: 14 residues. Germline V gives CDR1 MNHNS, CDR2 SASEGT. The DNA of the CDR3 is TGTGCCAGCAGTGACGGACAGGGGCAAGAGACCCAATACTTC. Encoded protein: CASSDGQGQETQYF.